This record covers a single TCR beta chain. Antigen: not known. These data originate in a study of response to subunit inactivated influenza vaccine. CDR1 and CDR2 from the germline V gene are SGHDT and YYEEEE. This CDR3 is 14 amino acids long. V gave up 3 bases and J gave up 0 bases, with 9 bases separating them. Findings and limits, study-wide: It was the authors' suggestion that each seasonal influenza vaccination recruits few new T cells.

TCRdb reprocessed the RT-PCR reads with MiXCR, giving one entry per CDR3 protein. The sample lists 650,000 to 850,000 distinct CDR3 sequences; about 15% were seen once. This chain links TRBV5-6 with TRBJ1-1; no definite D call. The sequences come from PBMCs from blood, collected roughly 15 days before vaccination. The receptor's source is a middle-aged man who received an inactivated influenza vaccine. CDR3 region: CASSWTVMNTEAFF. For the CDR3, the DNA is TGTGCCAGCAGCTGGACGGTCATGAACACTGAAGCTTTCTTT.